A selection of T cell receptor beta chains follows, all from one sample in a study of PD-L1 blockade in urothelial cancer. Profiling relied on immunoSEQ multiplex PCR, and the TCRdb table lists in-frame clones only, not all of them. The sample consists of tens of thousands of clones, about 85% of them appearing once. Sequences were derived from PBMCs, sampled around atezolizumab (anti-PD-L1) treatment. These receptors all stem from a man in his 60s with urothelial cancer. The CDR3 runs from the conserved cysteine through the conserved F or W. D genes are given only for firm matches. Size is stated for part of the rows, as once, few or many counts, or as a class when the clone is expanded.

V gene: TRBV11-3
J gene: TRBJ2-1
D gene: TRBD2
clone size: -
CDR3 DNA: TGTGCCAGCAGCTCCCGGGGTAGCGGGGGCACCTACAATGAGCAGTTCTTC
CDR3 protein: CASSSRGSGGTYNEQFF

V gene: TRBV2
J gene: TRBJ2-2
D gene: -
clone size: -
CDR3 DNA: TGTGCCAGCACCCCGATCGGGAACACCGGGGAGCTGTTTTTT
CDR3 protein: CASTPIGNTGELFF

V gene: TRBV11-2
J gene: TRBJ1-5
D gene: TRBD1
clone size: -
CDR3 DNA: TGTGCCAGCAGCTTTACCGGGACAGGGGGCAATCAGCCCCAGCATTTT
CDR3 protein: CASSFTGTGGNQPQHF

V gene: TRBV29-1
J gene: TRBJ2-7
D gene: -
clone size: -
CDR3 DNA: TGCAGCGTCGAAGTGACGGGTGGCTCCTACGAGCAGTACTTC
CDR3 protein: CSVEVTGGSYEQYF

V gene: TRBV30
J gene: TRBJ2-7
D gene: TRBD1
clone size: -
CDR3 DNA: TGTGTACTGTCCCGGGACAGGGTGGGCGAGCAGTACTTC
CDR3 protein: CVLSRDRVGEQYF

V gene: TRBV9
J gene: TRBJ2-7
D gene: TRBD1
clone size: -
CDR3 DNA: TGTGCCAGCAGCGTAGCGACAGGGACCTACGAGCAGTACTTC
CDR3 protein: CASSVATGTYEQYF

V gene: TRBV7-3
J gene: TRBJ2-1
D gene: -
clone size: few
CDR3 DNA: TGTGCCAGCAGCTTAAACTCGGGGGGCGGGGAGCAGTTCTTC
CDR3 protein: CASSLNSGGGEQFF

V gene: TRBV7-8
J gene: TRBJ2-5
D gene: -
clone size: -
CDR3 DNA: TGTGCCAGCAGCTTCCAGGGTTTGGGGGAGACCCAGTACTTC
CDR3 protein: CASSFQGLGETQYF

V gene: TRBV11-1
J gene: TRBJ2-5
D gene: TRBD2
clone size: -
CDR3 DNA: TGTGCCAGCAGCAAAGGACTAGCGGGGATAGAGGACGGAGAGACCCAGTACTTC
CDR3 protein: CASSKGLAGIEDGETQYF

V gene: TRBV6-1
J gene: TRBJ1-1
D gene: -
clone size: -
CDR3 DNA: TGTGCCGGGAAGGACAGCCACAACACTGAAGCTTTCTTT
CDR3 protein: CAGKDSHNTEAFF

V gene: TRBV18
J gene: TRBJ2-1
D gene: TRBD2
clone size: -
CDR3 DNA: TGTGCCAGCTCACCACTAGCGGGGGACGGTAATGAGCAGTTCTTC
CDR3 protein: CASSPLAGDGNEQFF

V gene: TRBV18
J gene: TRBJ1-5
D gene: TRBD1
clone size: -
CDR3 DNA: TGTGCCAGCTCATCTACAGGGGTTCATGGCAATCAGCCCCAGCATTTT
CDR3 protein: CASSSTGVHGNQPQHF

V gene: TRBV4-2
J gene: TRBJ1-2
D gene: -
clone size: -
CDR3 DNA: TGTGCCAGCAGCCAAGATGCCCTAGGGGGCTATGGCTACACCTTC
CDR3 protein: CASSQDALGGYGYTF

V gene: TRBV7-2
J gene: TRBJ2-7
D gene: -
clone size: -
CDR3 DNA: TGTGCCAGCAGCTCCACACAGGGGAGGTACTACGAGCAGTACTTC
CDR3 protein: CASSSTQGRYYEQYF

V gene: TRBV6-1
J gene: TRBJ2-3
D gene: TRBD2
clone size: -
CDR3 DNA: TGTGCCAGCAGTGAAGCGGGAGGGGCAGCGGGAGATACGCAGTATTTT
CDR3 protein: CASSEAGGAAGDTQYF

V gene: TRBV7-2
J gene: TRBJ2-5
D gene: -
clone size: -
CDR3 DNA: TGTGCCAGCAGCCGCGGGATGAGGGAGACCCAGTACTTC
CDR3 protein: CASSRGMRETQYF